The source of this TCR beta chain is a study of Ad26.COV2.S vaccination and SARS-CoV-2 variants. Study-level information: It was the COV1001 Ad26.COV2.S trial arm that included the donor. Points from the study as a whole: It is possible that the TCR breadth and depth analyses underestimated the total T cell responses.

Treatment described: 15 to 20 received Ad26.COV2.S at low or high dose, single or two shots; roughly five received placebo; per-sample allocation not given. Following the first vaccine or placebo injection, samples were taken on day 63. An 18-55-year-old adult in Boston served as donor. Comment on this clone: Its antigen is currently unknown.

Profiling relied on immunoSEQ multiplex PCR, and the TCRdb table lists in-frame clones only, not all of them. The sample consists of about 350,000 clones, around 89% of them appearing once. Looked up from germline, CDR1 is MDHEN and CDR2 is SYDVKM. Trimming took 6 bases from V and 4 from J, leaving 12 bases between them. This CDR3 spans 14 amino acids. Sequenced here: peripheral blood, sampled in a trial of Ad26.COV2.S vaccine versus placebo. This chain links TRBV28 with TRBJ1-4; tentatively, D is TRBD1 (6 bases). This receptor was identified in a person aged 18-60 years who received the Ad26.COV2.S COVID-19 vaccine or a placebo. Written as DNA, the CDR3 is TGTGCCAGCAGCCCGGGACAAAATAATGAAAAACTGTTTTTT. Translated, it gives CASSPGQNNEKLFF. The full variable domain, its missing parts supplied by reference TRBV28 and TRBJ1-4, is DVKVTQSSRYLVKRTGEKVFLECVQDMDHENMFWYRQDPGLGLRLIYFSYDVKMKEKGDIPEGYSVSREKKERFSLILESASTNQTSMYLCASSPGQNNEKLFFGSGTQLSVL.